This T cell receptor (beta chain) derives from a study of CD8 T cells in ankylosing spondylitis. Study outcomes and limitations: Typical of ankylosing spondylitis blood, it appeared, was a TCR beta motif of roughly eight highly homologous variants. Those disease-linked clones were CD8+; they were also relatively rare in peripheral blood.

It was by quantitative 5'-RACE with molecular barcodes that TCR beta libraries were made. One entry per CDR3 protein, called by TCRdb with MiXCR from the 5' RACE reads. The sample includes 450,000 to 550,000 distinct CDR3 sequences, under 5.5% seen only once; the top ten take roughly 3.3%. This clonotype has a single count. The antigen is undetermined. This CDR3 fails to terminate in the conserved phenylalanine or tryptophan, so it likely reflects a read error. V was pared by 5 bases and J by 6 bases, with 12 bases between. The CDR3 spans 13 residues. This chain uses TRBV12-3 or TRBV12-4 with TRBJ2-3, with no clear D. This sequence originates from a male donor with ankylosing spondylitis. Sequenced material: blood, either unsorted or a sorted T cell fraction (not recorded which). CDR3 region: CASSPRHPDTQYL. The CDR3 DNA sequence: TGTGCCAGCAGTCCCAGACATCCGGATACGCAGTATCTT.